A single sample gave rise to the 19 T cell receptor beta chains below, sequenced in a study of blood T cell repertoires in COVID-19. TCRdb keeps only in-frame clones here, not all; method: immunoSEQ multiplex PCR. The sample records about 220,000 clones, roughly 82% being singletons. Sequenced input: peripheral blood. Source of these receptors: a woman in her seventies with acute or convalescent COVID-19.

This sequence joins TRBV9 and TRBJ2-1, with 9 bases matching TRBD1. The CDR3 extends over 16 amino acids. The junction had 5 bases not matched to a gene; V was cut back by 1 base and J by 3 bases. CDR1 and CDR2 from the germline V gene are SGDLS and YYNGEE. The CDR3 sequence: CASSVRQGGNYNEQFF. The CDR3 region has the DNA TGTGCCAGCAGCGTAAGACAGGGGGGAAACTACAATGAGCAGTTCTTC.

This chain links TRBV5-6 with TRBJ2-1; a weak D match, TRBD1 (6 bases). Germline V gives CDR1 SGHDT, CDR2 YYEEEE. This CDR3 spans 15 amino acids. Trimming shortened V by 4 bases and J by 9 bases, and 20 bases separated the two germline ends. The CDR3 nucleotides read TGTGCCAGCAGCCCGACCGGGACAAGGCAGACTGAGCAGTTCTTC. Encoded protein: CASSPTGTRQTEQFF.

The chain has TRBV10-3 and TRBJ2-3, with D possibly being TRBD2 (5 bases). V was pared by 10 bases and J by 0 bases, with 11 bases between. CDR1 is ENHRY and CDR2 is SYGVKD in the germline V gene. The CDR3 contains 13 residues. The CDR3 here is CATERGSTDTQYF. The CDR3 DNA follows: TGTGCCACTGAAAGAGGGAGCACAGATACGCAGTATTTT.

The V gene is TRBV28, the J gene TRBJ2-7; 9 nucleotides align to TRBD1. The CDR3 contains 17 residues. Germline CDR1 MDHEN, CDR2 SYDVKM. After removal of 6 bases from V and 4 bases from J, the junction contained 16 bases not matched to a gene. The DNA for the CDR3 is TGTGCCAGCAGACCCCCATCCGGGACAGGGCATGAGTACGAGCAGTACTTC. This translates into CASRPPSGTGHEYEQYF.

The V call is TRBV27, the J call TRBJ1-4; D possibly corresponds to TRBD1 (5 bases). CDR3 size: 15 residues. Per the germline V gene, CDR1 is MNHEY and CDR2 is SMNVEV (reference sequence). V shed 3 bases and J shed 8 bases, with 16 bases lying between them. The CDR3 DNA is TGTGCCAGCAGTTTCGCATACGGGCCAGGGGAAAAACTGTTTTTT. Translating gives CASSFAYGPGEKLFF.

The chain is built from TRBV6-2 or TRBV6-3 and TRBJ1-2; D is ambiguous. The CDR3 has 12 residues. Trimming stripped 2 bases from V and 2 bases from J, with 3 bases between. Germline V gives CDR1 MNHEY, CDR2 SVGEGT. In DNA, the CDR3 is TGTGCCAGCAGTTACCAAAACTATGGCTACACCTTC. Protein: CASSYQNYGYTF.

This chain uses TRBV28 with TRBJ1-2; 9 bases are a match to TRBD1. V shed 6 bases, J shed 6 bases, and the junction held 8 bases outside the gene matches. The CDR3 runs 14 residues. CDR1 is MDHEN, CDR2 SYDVKM, per germline. CDR3 bases: TGTGCCAGCAGCCCAACAGGGGGCGCAAATGGCTACACCTTC. Translating it yields CASSPTGGANGYTF.

The V call is TRBV3-1 (or the pseudogene TRBV3-2), the J call TRBJ2-1; D gene unclear. CDR1 LGHDT and CDR2 YNNKEL come from the germline V gene (reference sequence). The CDR3 consists of 18 residues. V shed 0 bases and J shed 10 bases, with 25 bases lying between them. The CDR3 loop reads CASSQELRPSFAAREQFF. The CDR3 region has the DNA TGTGCCAGCAGCCAAGAATTAAGACCGTCTTTTGCCGCCAGGGAGCAGTTCTTC.

The rearrangement links TRBV3-1 (or the pseudogene TRBV3-2) to TRBJ2-3; D possibly corresponds to TRBD2 (6 bases). The CDR3 is 14 residues long. The ends were cut back, 1 base at V and 6 bases at J, with 11 bases in the middle. The germline gives CDR1 LGHDT, CDR2 YNNKEL (reference sequence). The chain's CDR3 is CASSQVRRADTQYF. Written as DNA, the CDR3 is TGTGCCAGCAGCCAAGTACGGAGGGCGGATACGCAGTATTTT.

The chain combines TRBV19 with TRBJ2-7; TRBD1 agrees at 11 bases. The V segment lost 1 base and the J segment 5 bases; nucleotides outside the gene matches: 7. The CDR3 totals 16 residues. The germline V gene has CDR1 LNHDA and CDR2 SQIVND (reference sequence). The CDR3 sequence: CASSIVSGQGAHEQYF. The CDR3 DNA follows: TGTGCCAGTAGTATAGTGAGCGGACAGGGGGCCCACGAGCAGTACTTC.

The V and J genes are TRBV19 and TRBJ1-4; D is possibly TRBD1 (5 bases). CDR3 length equals 14 residues. Trimming pared 5 bases from V and 4 bases from J, leaving 11 bases between. Germline CDR1 is LNHDA and CDR2 is SQIVND (reference sequence). The CDR3 DNA follows: TGTGCCAGTAGTCTACGGACATTTAATGAAAAACTGTTTTTT. As protein: CASSLRTFNEKLFF.

With respect to this clone: This sample also contains other DNA sequences that code for the same CDR3. The V gene is TRBV5-1, the J gene TRBJ1-1; D is undetermined. With 0 bases removed from V and 0 bases from J, the gap between germline ends came to 9 bases. This CDR3 region has 15 residues. The germline CDR1 and CDR2 sequences are SGHRS and YFSETQ. CDR3 sequence: CASSLGAGLNTEAFF. The CDR3 coding sequence is TGCGCCAGCAGCTTGGGTGCGGGCCTGAACACTGAAGCTTTCTTT. The full variable domain, in which reference TRBV5-1 and TRBJ1-1 provide the parts outside the CDR3, is KAGVTQTPRYLIKTRGQQVTLSCSPISGHRSVSWYQQTPGQGLQFLFEYFSETQRNKGNFPGRFSGRQFSNSRSEMNVSTLELGDSALYLCASSLGAGLNTEAFFGQGTRLTVV.

The chain recombines TRBV7-9 with TRBJ2-7; D gene unclear. The CDR3 covers 14 residues. The V gene lost 5 bases and the J gene lost 5 bases, with 16 bases spanning the gap. Germline values: CDR1 SEHNR, CDR2 FQNEAQ (reference sequence). This chain's CDR3 is CASSPHLNQDEQYF. CDR3 nucleotides: TGTGCCAGCAGCCCCCATCTAAATCAAGACGAGCAGTACTTC.

DNA for the CDR3: TGTGCCAGCAGCCTACTGACAGGGAAGTACGAGCAGTACTTC. This gives the protein CASSLLTGKYEQYF. The chain uses TRBV7-2 and TRBJ2-7, with TRBD1 matching over 7 bases. Germline assignment: CDR1 SGHTA and CDR2 FQGNSA. V was pared by 5 bases and J by 4 bases, with 8 bases of the junction left unmatched. The CDR3 has 14 residues.

The V and J genes are TRBV4-2 and TRBJ2-4, with 9 bases aligning to TRBD2. V lost 5 bases to trimming and J lost 0 bases; unmatched junction nucleotides: 11. The CDR3 runs 18 residues. The germline V gene has CDR1 LGHNA and CDR2 YNFKEQ. The CDR3 is CASSSRGSGGPAKNIQYF. Written as DNA, the CDR3 is TGTGCCAGCAGCTCTCGGGGTAGCGGGGGCCCAGCCAAAAACATTCAGTACTTC.

V and J are TRBV19 and TRBJ2-7; 10 positions match TRBD1. The germline V gene encodes CDR1 LNHDA and CDR2 SQIVND (reference sequence). Trimming at V came to 5 bases and at J to 2 bases, leaving 6 bases not matched to a gene. The CDR3 is 15 amino acids. The CDR3 nucleotides read TGTGCCAGTAGTGTCCGGGACAGGGGCCCCTACGAGCAGTACTTC. Translated, it gives CASSVRDRGPYEQYF.

The chain combines TRBV4-2 with TRBJ2-3; 9 positions match TRBD2. Per germline, CDR1 LGHNA and CDR2 YNFKEQ. V lost 4 bases to trimming and J lost 0 bases; unmatched junction nucleotides: 11. The CDR3 totals 18 residues. The CDR3 sequence is CASSPVPKRGVSTDTQYF. The DNA of the CDR3 is TGTGCCAGCAGCCCGGTCCCTAAGCGGGGGGTTAGCACAGATACGCAGTATTTT.

The chain carries TRBV30 and TRBJ1-2; tentative D call: TRBD1 (6 bases). The V gene's germline CDR1 is GTSNPN and CDR2 SVGIG (reference sequence). The CDR3 has 13 amino acids. Trimming removed 4 bases from V and 6 bases from J, with 15 bases in between. DNA of the CDR3: TGTGCCTGGAATACAGGGTCCCGGAATGGCTACACCTTC. Translating gives CAWNTGSRNGYTF.

The DNA of the CDR3 is TGTGCCAGCTCATCTTATATGGGAGCCCCGAACACTGAAGCTTTCTTT. Translated, it gives CASSSYMGAPNTEAFF. The rearrangement links TRBV18 to TRBJ1-1; D uncertain. The germline V gene has CDR1 KGHSH and CDR2 LQKENI. The CDR3 sequence is 16 residues long. The V and J ends lost 5 bases and 1 base respectively, with 17 bases between them.